This passage covers 9 T cell receptor beta chains from one sample sequenced in a study of shared clonotypes between healthy human individuals. This table comes from immunoSEQ multiplex PCR, and its TCRdb copy is limited to in-frame clones, with some not included. Of 1.4 million or so clones in the sample, about 98.5% were seen once. The sequenced sample was naive CD4+ T cells sorted from blood. Subset of the sample: CD45RA+ positively selected. These receptors all stem from a man under 40 in good health.

The V call is TRBV7-6, the J call TRBJ2-5, with D maybe TRBD2 (5 bases). CDR1 and CDR2 from the germline V gene are SGHVS and FNYEAQ. This CDR3 spans 12 amino acids. V dropped 0 bases and J dropped 10 bases, with 9 bases sitting between them. The DNA of the CDR3 is TGTGCCAGCAGCTTAGCGCGGGCAGTCCAGTACTTC. Residues: CASSLARAVQYF.

A remark on this clone: Distinct nucleotide sequences in the sample also encode this CDR3. The genes are TRBV2 and TRBJ1-1; D not certain. Germline V CDR1 and CDR2: SNHLY, FYNNEI. The CDR3 runs to 13 residues. Trimming took 4 bases from V and 2 from J, leaving 8 bases between them. The CDR3 region is CASSVLLNTEAFF. The CDR3 DNA reads TGTGCCAGCAGTGTACTTCTTAACACTGAAGCTTTCTTT.

This chain joins TRBV5-4 and TRBJ2-3; 11 bases align to TRBD2. V was pared by 4 bases and J by 2 bases, with 6 bases of the junction left unmatched. The germline V gene encodes CDR1 SGHNT and CDR2 YYREEE (reference sequence). This CDR3 contains 16 residues. The DNA of the CDR3 is TGTGCCAGCAGCCCGGGACTAGCGGAAGTCACAGATACGCAGTATTTT. Translating it yields CASSPGLAEVTDTQYF.

The chain uses TRBV27 and TRBJ2-5; 12 bases fit TRBD2. With V trimmed by 10 bases and J by 0 bases, 3 bases remained unmatched. The CDR3 runs 14 residues. The germline gives CDR1 MNHEY, CDR2 SMNVEV (reference sequence). The CDR3 region is CATRLAGDQETQYF. As DNA, the CDR3 is TGTGCCACCCGACTAGCGGGGGACCAAGAGACCCAGTACTTC.

V usage is TRBV11-2 and J usage is TRBJ2-2; the D gene is possibly TRBD1 (5 bases). V dropped 6 bases and J dropped 4 bases, with 15 bases sitting between them. The CDR3 loop spans 15 amino acids. Germline-derived CDR1 and CDR2 are SGHAT and FQNNGV. The CDR3 DNA reads as TGTGCCAGCAGATCGTTTACAGGCCCCACCGGGGAGCTGTTTTTT. It is translated as CASRSFTGPTGELFF.

The chain combines TRBV28 with TRBJ1-2; D perhaps matches TRBD1 (6 bases). The CDR3 length is 13 residues. CDR1 and CDR2 from the germline V gene are MDHEN and SYDVKM. Trimming removed 8 bases from V and 0 bases from J, with 10 bases in between. The CDR3 nucleotides read TGTGCCAGCGGGACACCTGCTAACTATGGCTACACCTTC. This codes for CASGTPANYGYTF.

The chain links TRBV2 to TRBJ2-1; D gene uncertain. The CDR3 length is 14 residues. Germline CDR1 and CDR2: SNHLY and FYNNEI. V lost 2 bases, J lost 8 bases, and 13 bases lay in between. This chain's CDR3 is CASSELWTLDEQFF. CDR3 nucleotide sequence: TGTGCCAGCAGTGAACTCTGGACCTTGGATGAGCAGTTCTTC. Looking up the rest from reference TRBV2 and TRBJ2-1 gives the full variable domain: EPEVTQTPSHQVTQMGQEVILRCVPISNHLYFYWYRQILGQKVEFLVSFYNNEISEKSEIFDDQFSVERPDGSNFTLKIRSTKLEDSAMYFCASSELWTLDEQFFGPGTRLTVL.

The CDR3 loop reads CASSLTVWGNTEAFF. CDR3 DNA sequence: TGTGCCAGCAGCTTGACGGTTTGGGGGAACACTGAAGCTTTCTTT. This chain uses TRBV6-5 with TRBJ1-1; no firm D call. Germline V gene sequence: CDR1 MNHEY, CDR2 SVGAGI. This CDR3 is 15 amino acids long. The ends were cut back, 6 bases at V and 1 base at J, with 15 bases in the middle.

This sequence joins TRBV12-5 and TRBJ1-1; D perhaps matches TRBD1 (5 bases). Trimming removed 1 base at V and 3 bases at J, with 9 bases between. Germline CDR1 reads LGHNT; CDR2 reads FRNRAP. The CDR3 contains 14 residues. Here the CDR3 DNA reads TGTGCTAGTGGTTTGGGGGGACTCCACACTGAAGCTTTCTTT. Its translation is CASGLGGLHTEAFF.